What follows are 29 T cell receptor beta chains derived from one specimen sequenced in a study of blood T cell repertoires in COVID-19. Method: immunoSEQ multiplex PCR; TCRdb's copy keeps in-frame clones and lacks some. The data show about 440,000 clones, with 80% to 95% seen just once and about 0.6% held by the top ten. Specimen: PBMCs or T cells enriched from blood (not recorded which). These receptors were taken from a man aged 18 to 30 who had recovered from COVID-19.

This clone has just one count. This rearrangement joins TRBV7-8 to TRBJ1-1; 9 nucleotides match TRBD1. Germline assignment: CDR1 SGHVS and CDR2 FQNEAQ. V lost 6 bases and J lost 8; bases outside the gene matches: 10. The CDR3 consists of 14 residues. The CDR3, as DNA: TGTGCCAGCAGTCTGGGACAGGGAGGAGGGGAAGCTTTCTTT. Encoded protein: CASSLGQGGGEAFF.

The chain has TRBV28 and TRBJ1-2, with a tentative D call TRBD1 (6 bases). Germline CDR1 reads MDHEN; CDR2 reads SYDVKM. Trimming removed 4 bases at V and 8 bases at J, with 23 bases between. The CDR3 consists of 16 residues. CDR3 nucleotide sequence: TGTGCCAGCAGTTACGTCAGGGGCAGTTCTTTGGGGGGCTACACCTTC. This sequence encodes CASSYVRGSSLGGYTF.

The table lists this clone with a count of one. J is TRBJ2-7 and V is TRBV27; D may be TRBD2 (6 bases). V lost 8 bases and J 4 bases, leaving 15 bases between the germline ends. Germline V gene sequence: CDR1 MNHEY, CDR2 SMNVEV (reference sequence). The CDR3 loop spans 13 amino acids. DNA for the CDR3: TGTGCCAGCTCGAGGAGGGTGGGATACGAGCAGTACTTC. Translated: CASSRRVGYEQYF.

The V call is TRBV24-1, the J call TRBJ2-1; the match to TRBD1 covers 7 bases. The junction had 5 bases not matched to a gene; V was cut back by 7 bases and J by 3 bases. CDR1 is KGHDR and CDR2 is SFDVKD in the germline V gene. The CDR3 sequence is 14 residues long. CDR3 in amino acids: CATRDRKFYNEQFF. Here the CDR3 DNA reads TGTGCCACCAGGGACAGGAAGTTCTACAATGAGCAGTTCTTC.

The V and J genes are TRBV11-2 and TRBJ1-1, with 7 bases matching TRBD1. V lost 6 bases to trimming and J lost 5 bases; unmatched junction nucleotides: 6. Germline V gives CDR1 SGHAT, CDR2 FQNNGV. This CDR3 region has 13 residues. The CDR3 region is CASRIPGGTEAFF. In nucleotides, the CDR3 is TGTGCCAGCAGGATCCCAGGGGGGACTGAAGCTTTCTTT.

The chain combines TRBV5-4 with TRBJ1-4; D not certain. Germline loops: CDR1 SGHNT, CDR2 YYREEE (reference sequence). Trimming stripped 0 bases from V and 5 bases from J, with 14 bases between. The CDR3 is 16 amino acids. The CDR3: CASSLGLTRANEKLFF. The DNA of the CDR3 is TGTGCCAGCAGCTTGGGGCTGACGAGGGCAAATGAAAAACTGTTTTTT.

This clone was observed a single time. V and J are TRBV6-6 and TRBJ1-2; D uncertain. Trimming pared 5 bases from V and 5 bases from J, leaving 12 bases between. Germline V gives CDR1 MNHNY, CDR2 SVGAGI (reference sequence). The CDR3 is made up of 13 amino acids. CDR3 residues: CASSPGIRYGYTF. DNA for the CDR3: TGTGCCAGCAGTCCCGGGATTAGGTATGGCTACACCTTC.

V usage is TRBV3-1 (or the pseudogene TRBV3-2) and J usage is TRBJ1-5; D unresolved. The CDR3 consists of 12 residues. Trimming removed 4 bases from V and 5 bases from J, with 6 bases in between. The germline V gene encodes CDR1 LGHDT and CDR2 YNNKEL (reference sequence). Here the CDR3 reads CASSLRDQPQHF. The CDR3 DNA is TGTGCCAGCAGCCTTCGAGATCAGCCCCAGCATTTT.

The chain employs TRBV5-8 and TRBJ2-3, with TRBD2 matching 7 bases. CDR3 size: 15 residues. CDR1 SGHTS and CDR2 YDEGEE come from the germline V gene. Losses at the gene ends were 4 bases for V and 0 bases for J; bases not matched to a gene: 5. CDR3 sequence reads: CASSIGLVSTDTQYF. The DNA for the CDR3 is TGTGCCAGCAGCATAGGACTAGTTAGCACAGATACGCAGTATTTT.

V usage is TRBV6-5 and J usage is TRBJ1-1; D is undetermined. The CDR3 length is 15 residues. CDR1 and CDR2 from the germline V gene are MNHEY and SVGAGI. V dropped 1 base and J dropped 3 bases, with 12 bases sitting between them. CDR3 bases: TGTGCCAGCAGTTACTTAATTCGCGGGGACACTGAAGCTTTCTTT. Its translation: CASSYLIRGDTEAFF.

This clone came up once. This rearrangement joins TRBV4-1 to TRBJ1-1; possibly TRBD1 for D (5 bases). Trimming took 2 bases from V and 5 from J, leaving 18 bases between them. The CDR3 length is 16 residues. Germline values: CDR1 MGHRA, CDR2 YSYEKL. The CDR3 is CASSQIPGEGPTEAFF. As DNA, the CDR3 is TGCGCCAGCAGCCAAATCCCCGGGGAGGGGCCAACTGAAGCTTTCTTT.

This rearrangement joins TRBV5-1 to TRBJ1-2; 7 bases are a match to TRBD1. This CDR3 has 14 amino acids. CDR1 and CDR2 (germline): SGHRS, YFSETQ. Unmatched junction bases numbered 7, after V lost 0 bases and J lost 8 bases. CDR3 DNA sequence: TGCGCCAGCAGCTTGGTTGTGCAGGGGGGAGGCTACACCTTC. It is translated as CASSLVVQGGGYTF.

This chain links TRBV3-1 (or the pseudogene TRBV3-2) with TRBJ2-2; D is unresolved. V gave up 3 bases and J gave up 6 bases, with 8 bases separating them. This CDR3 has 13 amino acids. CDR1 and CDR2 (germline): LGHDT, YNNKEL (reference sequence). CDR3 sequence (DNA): TGTGCCAGCAGCCAGGCCAAGTCCGGGGAGCTGTTTTTT. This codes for CASSQAKSGELFF.

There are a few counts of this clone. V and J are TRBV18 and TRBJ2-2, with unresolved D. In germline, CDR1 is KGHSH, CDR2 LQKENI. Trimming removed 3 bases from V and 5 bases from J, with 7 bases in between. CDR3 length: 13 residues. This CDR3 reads CASSPPQTGELFF. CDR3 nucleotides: TGTGCCAGCTCACCGCCACAAACCGGGGAGCTGTTTTTT.

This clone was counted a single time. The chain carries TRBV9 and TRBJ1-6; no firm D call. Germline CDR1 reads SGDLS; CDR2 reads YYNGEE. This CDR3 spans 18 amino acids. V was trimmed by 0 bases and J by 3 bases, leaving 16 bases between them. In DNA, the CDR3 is TGTGCCAGCAGCGTAGCTACGACATCGAATCTCTATAATTCACCCCTCCACTTT. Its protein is CASSVATTSNLYNSPLHF.

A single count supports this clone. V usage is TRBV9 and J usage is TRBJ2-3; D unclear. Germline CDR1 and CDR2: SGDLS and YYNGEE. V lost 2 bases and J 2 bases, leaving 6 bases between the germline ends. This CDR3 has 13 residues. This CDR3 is CASSVGVTDTQYF. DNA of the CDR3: TGTGCCAGCAGCGTTGGAGTCACAGATACGCAGTATTTT.

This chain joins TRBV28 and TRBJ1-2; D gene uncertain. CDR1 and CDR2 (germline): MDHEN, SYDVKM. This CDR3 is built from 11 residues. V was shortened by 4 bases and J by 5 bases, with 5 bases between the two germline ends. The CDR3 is CASSSKYGYTF. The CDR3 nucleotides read TGTGCCAGCAGTTCCAAATATGGCTACACCTTC.

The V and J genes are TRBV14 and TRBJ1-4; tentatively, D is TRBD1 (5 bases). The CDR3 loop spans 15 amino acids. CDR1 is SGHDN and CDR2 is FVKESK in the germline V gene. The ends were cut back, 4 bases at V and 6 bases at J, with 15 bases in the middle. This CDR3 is CASSPVSGSDEKLFF. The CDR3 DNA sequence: TGTGCCAGCAGCCCCGTCTCAGGGTCGGATGAAAAACTGTTTTTT.

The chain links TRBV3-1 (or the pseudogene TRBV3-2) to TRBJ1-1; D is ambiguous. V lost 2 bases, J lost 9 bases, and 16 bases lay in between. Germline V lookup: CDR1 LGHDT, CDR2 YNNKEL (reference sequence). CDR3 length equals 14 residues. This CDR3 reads CASSQSEVSGKAFF. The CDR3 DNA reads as TGTGCCAGCAGCCAATCGGAGGTCAGCGGGAAAGCTTTCTTT.

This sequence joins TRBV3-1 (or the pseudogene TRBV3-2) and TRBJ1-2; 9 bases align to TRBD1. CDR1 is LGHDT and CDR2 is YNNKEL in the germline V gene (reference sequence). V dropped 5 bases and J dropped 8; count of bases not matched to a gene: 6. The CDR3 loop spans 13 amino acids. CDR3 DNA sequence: TGTGCCAGCAGCGTGACAGGGGGTCAAGGCTACACCTTC. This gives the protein CASSVTGGQGYTF.

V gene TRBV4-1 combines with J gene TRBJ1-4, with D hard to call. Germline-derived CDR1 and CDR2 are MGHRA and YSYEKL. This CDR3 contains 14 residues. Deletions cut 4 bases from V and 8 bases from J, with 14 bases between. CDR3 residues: CASSRQRGYEKLFF. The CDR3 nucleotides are TGCGCCAGCAGCCGCCAACGGGGATACGAAAAACTGTTTTTT.

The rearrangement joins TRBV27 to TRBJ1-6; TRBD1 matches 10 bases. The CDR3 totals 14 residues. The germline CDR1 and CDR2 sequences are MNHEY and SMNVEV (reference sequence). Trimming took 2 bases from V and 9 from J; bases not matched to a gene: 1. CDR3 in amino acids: CASSLGTGVSPLHF. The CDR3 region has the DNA TGTGCCAGCAGTTTAGGGACAGGGGTTTCACCCCTCCACTTT.

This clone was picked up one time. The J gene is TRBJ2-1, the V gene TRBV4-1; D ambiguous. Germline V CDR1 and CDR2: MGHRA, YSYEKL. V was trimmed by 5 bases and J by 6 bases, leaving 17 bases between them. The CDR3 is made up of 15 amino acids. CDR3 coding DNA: TGCGCCAGCAGCGGGTTCGCGGAGATTGGCAATGAGCAGTTCTTC. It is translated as CASSGFAEIGNEQFF.

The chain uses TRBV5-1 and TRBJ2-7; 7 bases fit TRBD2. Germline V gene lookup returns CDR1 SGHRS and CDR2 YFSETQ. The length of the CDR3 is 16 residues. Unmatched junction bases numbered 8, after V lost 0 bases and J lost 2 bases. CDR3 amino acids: CASSLAGKRETYEQYF. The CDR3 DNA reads TGCGCCAGCAGCTTGGCGGGTAAGCGGGAAACCTACGAGCAGTACTTC.

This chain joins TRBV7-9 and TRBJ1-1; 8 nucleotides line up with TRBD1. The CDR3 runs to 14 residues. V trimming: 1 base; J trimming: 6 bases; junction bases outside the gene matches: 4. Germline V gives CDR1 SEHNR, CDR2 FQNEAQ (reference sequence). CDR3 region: CASSLVGQGPEAFF. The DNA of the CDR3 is TGTGCCAGCAGCTTAGTAGGACAGGGTCCTGAAGCTTTCTTT. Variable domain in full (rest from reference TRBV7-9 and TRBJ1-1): DTGVSQNPRHKITKRGQNVTFRCDPISEHNRLYWYRQTLGQGPEFLTYFQNEAQLEKSRLLSDRFSAERPKGSFSTLEIQRTEQGDSAMYLCASSLVGQGPEAFFGQGTRLTVV.

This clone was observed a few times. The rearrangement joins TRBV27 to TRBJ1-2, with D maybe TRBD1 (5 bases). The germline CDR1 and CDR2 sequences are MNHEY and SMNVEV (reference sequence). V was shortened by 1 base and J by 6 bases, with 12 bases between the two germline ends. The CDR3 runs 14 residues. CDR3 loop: CASSLLRGRNGYTF. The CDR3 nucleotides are TGTGCCAGCAGTTTATTAAGGGGTAGAAATGGCTACACCTTC.

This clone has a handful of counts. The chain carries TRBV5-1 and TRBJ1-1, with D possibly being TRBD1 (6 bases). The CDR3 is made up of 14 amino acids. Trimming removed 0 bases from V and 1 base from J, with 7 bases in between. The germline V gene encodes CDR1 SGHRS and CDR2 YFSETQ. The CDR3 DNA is TGCGCCAGCAGCTTGGACAGGGAGAACACTGAAGCTTTCTTT. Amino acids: CASSLDRENTEAFF. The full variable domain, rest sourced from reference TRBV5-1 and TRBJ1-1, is KAGVTQTPRYLIKTRGQQVTLSCSPISGHRSVSWYQQTPGQGLQFLFEYFSETQRNKGNFPGRFSGRQFSNSRSEMNVSTLELGDSALYLCASSLDRENTEAFFGQGTRLTVV.

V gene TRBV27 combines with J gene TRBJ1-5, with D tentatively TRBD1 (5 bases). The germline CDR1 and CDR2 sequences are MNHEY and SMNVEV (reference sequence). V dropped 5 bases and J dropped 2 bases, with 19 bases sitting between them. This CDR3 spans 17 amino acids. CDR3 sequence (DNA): TGTGCCAGCAGTCGTTACTATTCAGGGCAGGGCAATCAGCCCCAGCATTTT. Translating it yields CASSRYYSGQGNQPQHF.

The CDR3 DNA reads as TGTGCCAGCAGTGGCTATGGGCGGGATATGGGGTACGAGCAGTACTTC. Its translation is CASSGYGRDMGYEQYF. The V and J genes are TRBV28 and TRBJ2-7; a possible D gene is TRBD2 (6 bases). Germline loops: CDR1 MDHEN, CDR2 SYDVKM. V gave up 5 bases and J gave up 4 bases, with 21 bases separating them. This CDR3 spans 16 amino acids.